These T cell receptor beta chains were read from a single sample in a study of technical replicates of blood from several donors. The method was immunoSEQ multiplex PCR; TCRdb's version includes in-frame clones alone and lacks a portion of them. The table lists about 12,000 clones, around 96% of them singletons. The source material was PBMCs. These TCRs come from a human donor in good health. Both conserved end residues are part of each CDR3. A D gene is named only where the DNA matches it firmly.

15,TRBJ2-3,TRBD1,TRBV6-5,CASSYRGPSEDTQYF
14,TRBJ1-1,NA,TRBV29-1,CSVEAVAGNTEAFF
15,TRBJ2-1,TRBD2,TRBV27,CASSPLADPYNEQFF
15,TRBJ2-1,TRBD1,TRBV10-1,CASSESGTVISEQFF
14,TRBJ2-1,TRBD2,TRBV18,CASSPLAGGGEQFF
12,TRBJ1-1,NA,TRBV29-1,CSVEGAGTEAFF
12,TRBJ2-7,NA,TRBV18,CASSPMGGEQYF
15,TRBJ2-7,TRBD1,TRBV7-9,CASSLRTGGAGEQYF
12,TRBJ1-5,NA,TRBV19,CASSSGNQPQHF
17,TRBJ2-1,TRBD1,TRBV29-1,CSGQGFPGPTNNNEQFF